This T cell receptor beta chain was observed in a study of cytomegalovirus exposure and HLA in healthy donors. Study results and limitations: Cytomegalovirus status was reportedly diagnosed by the classifier with high sensitivity and specificity.

Comments on this clone: Its target is unknown.

PCR employed 60 Vbeta and 13 Jbeta primers. Produced via immunoSEQ multiplex PCR; TCRdb's table is partial and in-frame only. The table lists about 210,000 clones. The CDR3 loop spans 15 amino acids. Germline-derived CDR1 and CDR2 are SGHRS and YFSETQ. Trimming removed 0 bases from V and 5 bases from J, with 14 bases in between. Source material: PBMCs. The source of this sequence is a woman aged 30 to 39 in good health and CMV-seropositive. The chain combines TRBV5-1 with TRBJ2-5; D gene unclear. Written as DNA, the CDR3 is TGCGCCAGCAGCTTGGAGCCGAGGATGGAGGAGACCCAGTACTTC. Its translation is CASSLEPRMEETQYF.